This T cell receptor beta chain was identified in a study of technical replicates of blood from several donors. Sequencing used immunoSEQ multiplex PCR; TCRdb keeps in-frame clones, though not all of them. This sample carries roughly 85,000 clones, around 94% of them seen once, and the ten largest clones take 0.26%. CDR1 SGHRS and CDR2 YFSETQ come from the germline V gene. V was shortened by 4 bases and J by 2 bases, with 3 bases between the two germline ends. The CDR3 loop spans 11 amino acids. This clonotype was obtained from a human donor in good health. Input material: T cells isolated from PBMCs. The chain carries TRBV5-1 and TRBJ2-5; D is uncertain. The CDR3 DNA sequence: TGCGCCAGCAGCCAACAAGAGACCCAGTACTTC. It yields the protein CASSQQETQYF.